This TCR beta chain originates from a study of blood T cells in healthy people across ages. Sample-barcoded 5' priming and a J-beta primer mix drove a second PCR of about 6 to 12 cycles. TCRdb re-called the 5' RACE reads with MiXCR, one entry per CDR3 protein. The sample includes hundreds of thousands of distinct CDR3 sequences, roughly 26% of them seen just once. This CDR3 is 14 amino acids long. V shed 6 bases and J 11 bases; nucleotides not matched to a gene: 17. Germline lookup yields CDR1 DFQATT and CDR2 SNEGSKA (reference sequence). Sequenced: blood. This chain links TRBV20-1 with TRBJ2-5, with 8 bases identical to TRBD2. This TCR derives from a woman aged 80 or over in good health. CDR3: CSAPWRGVGDEQYF. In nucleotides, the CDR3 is TGCAGTGCCCCGTGGCGGGGGGTAGGGGATGAGCAGTACTTC.